Described below is a single T cell receptor beta chain sequence and its context. This sample stems from a study of cytomegalovirus exposure and HLA in healthy donors. PCR employed 60 Vbeta and 13 Jbeta primers. Libraries were prepared by immunoSEQ multiplex PCR; TCRdb keeps only in-frame clonotypes and omits some of them. The sample lists roughly 78,000 clones; 60% to 70% were seen once. This sequence was found in a man between 25 and 39 years old in good health and CMV-seropositive. The sequenced sample consisted of PBMCs.

CDR3 sequence (DNA): TGCGCCAGCAGCTTCGAGACAGGGGCCTACGAGCAGTACTTC. Amino acid sequence: CASSFETGAYEQYF. The chain uses TRBV5-1 and TRBJ2-7, with 8 bases identical to TRBD1. V lost 2 bases, J lost 2 bases, and 3 bases stayed unmatched. The germline gives CDR1 SGHRS, CDR2 YFSETQ. The CDR3 runs to 14 residues.